Listed below are T cell receptor beta chains from one sample, sequenced in a study of blood T cell repertoires in COVID-19. Sequencing used immunoSEQ multiplex PCR; TCRdb keeps in-frame clones, though not all of them. Here the sample spans about 260,000 clones, around nine tenths being singletons. The sample consisted of peripheral blood. The origin of the receptors is a man aged 40-49 years who had recovered from COVID-19. The CDR3 runs from the conserved cysteine through the conserved F or W. Each record gives: D gene, clone size, J gene, V gene, CDR3 DNA, CDR3 protein. The D gene is left open where the match is weak. Clone size is given for some rows only: seen once, a few or many times, or a class if the clone is expanded.

>TRBD2|-|TRBJ2-7|TRBV7-2
TGTGCCAGCAGCTTACTAGCGGGAGGGCCGGGTGAGCAGTACTTC
CASSLLAGGPGEQYF
>-|once|TRBJ1-2|TRBV27
TGTGCCAGCACTGACAGGATTTCAGGCTACACCTTC
CASTDRISGYTF
>TRBD2|-|TRBJ2-3|TRBV9
TGTGCCAGCAGCACCCGGGGACTAGCGGGGGCCAGCACAGATACGCAGTATTTT
CASSTRGLAGASTDTQYF
>TRBD2|-|TRBJ2-1|TRBV11-2
TGTGCCAGCAGCCCCCCGGGAGGGCCCAGGGATGAGCAGTTCTTC
CASSPPGGPRDEQFF
>TRBD2|-|TRBJ2-1|TRBV5-1
TGCGCCAGCAGCACTAGCGGGCCCTACAATGAGCAGTTCTTC
CASSTSGPYNEQFF
>TRBD1|-|TRBJ1-4|TRBV9
TGTGCCAGCAGCGCTGCCCCGGGACAGAAAGTAATAAAAGAAAAACTGTTTTTT
CASSAAPGQKVIKEKLFF
>-|-|TRBJ2-3|TRBV29-1
TGCAGCCCCAAAGCCCTACTCACAGATACGCAGTATTTT
CSPKALLTDTQYF
>TRBD1|-|TRBJ2-6|TRBV19
TGTGCCAGTAGTATCATCAGGACCGGACAGGGGGCGCGTGGGGCCAACGTCCTGACTTTC
CASSIIRTGQGARGANVLTF
>-|once|TRBJ2-4|TRBV30
TGTGCCTGGAGGGCCATTAACAGGAAACTAGCCAAAAACATTCAGTACTTC
CAWRAINRKLAKNIQYF
>TRBD1|-|TRBJ2-7|TRBV3-1/TRBV3-2
TGTGCCAGCAGCCTCCTGACAGGGGGGGCCTCCTACGAGCAGTACTTC
CASSLLTGGASYEQYF
>-|few|TRBJ1-3|TRBV5-1
TGCGCCAGCAGCGAAGACAGCCGAGGAAACACCATATATTTT
CASSEDSRGNTIYF
>-|-|TRBJ2-7|TRBV5-1
TGCGCCAGCAGTGAGAGCGTATCCTCCGAGCAGTACTTC
CASSESVSSEQYF
>-|-|TRBJ2-7|TRBV7-3
TGTGCCAGCAGCTTAAACAGGGCCTACGAGCAGTACTTC
CASSLNRAYEQYF
>-|-|TRBJ1-2|TRBV7-2
TGTGCCAGCAGCTTAGACGGGATCAACTATGGCTACACCTTC
CASSLDGINYGYTF
>-|-|TRBJ2-1|TRBV2
TGTGCCAGCAGTGAAAGGACTTACCAACATGAGCAGTTCTTC
CASSERTYQHEQFF
>-|-|TRBJ1-5|TRBV20-1
TGCAGTGCTAGTGTCACAGCAGGTCGCAATCAGCCCCAGCATTTT
CSASVTAGRNQPQHF
>-|-|TRBJ2-7|TRBV7-6
TGTGCCAGCAGCTTAGGGTGGACGCCGGCGGGGGAGCAGTACTTC
CASSLGWTPAGEQYF
>-|-|TRBJ2-6|TRBV9
TGTGCCAGCAGCGGGGGACCGAACAGGGCTGGGGCCAACGTCCTGACTTTC
CASSGGPNRAGANVLTF
>-|-|TRBJ1-2|TRBV7-8
TGTGCCAGCAGCCTCCAAGCGGGCTCCTATGGCTACACCTTC
CASSLQAGSYGYTF
>-|-|TRBJ1-1|TRBV7-2
TGTGCCAGCAGCGTTACAGTGAACACTGAAGCTTTCTTT
CASSVTVNTEAFF
>-|-|TRBJ1-4|TRBV10-3
TGTGCCATCAGTGCAACAGGGATGCAAGATAATGAGAAACTGTTTTTT
CAISATGMQDNEKLFF
>-|-|TRBJ2-3|TRBV5-1
TGCGCCAGCAGCTTGGCCGGGGTGCTCACAGATACGCAGTATTTT
CASSLAGVLTDTQYF
>TRBD1|-|TRBJ1-2|TRBV5-1
TGCGCCAGCAGCTTGCGGGACAGCCTTAAGGATGGCTACACCTTC
CASSLRDSLKDGYTF
>-|-|TRBJ1-1|TRBV9
TGTGCCAGCAGCGTAGGGACACGATTGAACACTGAAGCTTTCTTT
CASSVGTRLNTEAFF
>TRBD1|-|TRBJ2-5|TRBV18
TGTGCCAGTACTTCCTCGGGACAGGGAGAGACCCAGTACTTC
CASTSSGQGETQYF
>-|-|TRBJ2-7|TRBV5-8
TGTGCCAGCAGCCCCGCCGGACAGACATACGAGCAGTACTTC
CASSPAGQTYEQYF
>TRBD2|-|TRBJ2-3|TRBV20-1
TGCAGTGCTAGTACTAGCGGAAGCACAGATACGCAGTATTTT
CSASTSGSTDTQYF
>-|-|TRBJ1-1|TRBV4-2
TGTGCCAGCAGCCGCCAGGGGACTGAAGCTTTCTTT
CASSRQGTEAFF
>-|-|TRBJ2-2|TRBV14
TGTGCCAGCAGCCAGACGACTTATGGGGAGCTGTTTTTT
CASSQTTYGELFF
>TRBD2|-|TRBJ2-1|TRBV27
TGTGCCAGCAGTTTCACGGGACTAGCGGGAGGGCCGGTCCACAATGAGCAGTTCTTC
CASSFTGLAGGPVHNEQFF
>-|-|TRBJ1-6|TRBV24-1
TGTGCCACCAAGGAGAAGGGGCCGGCCCATAATTCACCCCTCCACTTT
CATKEKGPAHNSPLHF
>-|-|TRBJ2-1|TRBV18
TGTGCCAGCTCACCACCGGGGTCCGCGGGGCGCGATGAGCAGTTCTTC
CASSPPGSAGRDEQFF
>TRBD1|-|TRBJ1-4|TRBV18
TGTGCCAGCTCAACCGGACAGGTTTATGAAAAACTGTTTTTT
CASSTGQVYEKLFF
>-|-|TRBJ1-5|TRBV13
TGTGCCAGCAGCTTAGTCCCTCCTGGTTTAGCCAATCAGCCCCAGCATTTT
CASSLVPPGLANQPQHF
>-|-|TRBJ2-1|TRBV27
TGTGCCAGCAGTTTATCGAGGTACAATGAGCAGTTCTTC
CASSLSRYNEQFF
>-|-|TRBJ1-3|TRBV29-1
TGCAGCGTTGAGACAGGAACTGGAAACACCATATATTTT
CSVETGTGNTIYF
>-|few|TRBJ1-1|TRBV7-2
TGTGCCAGCAGCCCCTCGGGAACAGCTTTCTTT
CASSPSGTAFF
>-|-|TRBJ2-5|TRBV15
TGTGCCACCAGCCGGGGAGTCCAAGAGACCCAGTACTTC
CATSRGVQETQYF
>-|once|TRBJ2-5|TRBV6-2/TRBV6-3
TGTGCCAGCAGTTTCATAGCGGCAGAAGAGACCCAGTACTTC
CASSFIAAEETQYF
>-|few|TRBJ1-1|TRBV11-2
TGTGCCAGCAGCCCACTCGGGAACACTGAAGCTTTCTTT
CASSPLGNTEAFF
>-|medium-sized|TRBJ1-2|TRBV5-1
TGCGCCAGCAGCTCCCCGACAGTCCGCTCTGGCTACACCTTC
CASSSPTVRSGYTF
>TRBD1|-|TRBJ2-1|TRBV10-1
TGCGCCAGCGTCCGACAGGGGGCGAAGGGGAATGAGCAGTTCTTC
CASVRQGAKGNEQFF
>-|-|TRBJ1-6|TRBV3-1/TRBV3-2
TGTGCCAGCAGCCAAGGGGGGGGTAATCGAATTCTTTATTCACCCCTCCACTTT
CASSQGGGNRILYSPLHF
>TRBD1|-|TRBJ2-7|TRBV19
TGTGCCAGTCGGGAGACAGGGGACTACGAGCAGTACTTC
CASRETGDYEQYF
>-|-|TRBJ2-2|TRBV5-1
TGCGCCAGCAGCCCCGGACAGTATGGCACCGGGGAGCTGTTTTTT
CASSPGQYGTGELFF
>-|-|TRBJ1-2|TRBV19
TGTGCCAGTACCGACCCAACTAGGCGCCATTCGCACTATGGCTACACCTTC
CASTDPTRRHSHYGYTF
>-|-|TRBJ1-4|TRBV7-2
TGTGCCAGCAGCCAACCGGGGGAAAAACTGTTTTTT
CASSQPGEKLFF
>-|-|TRBJ2-4|TRBV6-1
TGTGCCAGCAGTGAAGGATCGACAGCGCTAGCCAAAAACATTCAGTACTTC
CASSEGSTALAKNIQYF
>-|-|TRBJ1-2|TRBV11-2
TGTGCCAGCAGCTTAGGGACTCGCCCGGCTAACTATGGCTACACCTTC
CASSLGTRPANYGYTF
>TRBD2|-|TRBJ2-7|TRBV7-2
TGTGCCAGCAACCCACTTCTCGGCGGGAGGGCCTACGAGCAGTACTTC
CASNPLLGGRAYEQYF
>TRBD2|-|TRBJ2-1|TRBV7-2
TGTGCCAGCAGCTTAGGACTAGCGAACTACAATGAGCAGTTCTTC
CASSLGLANYNEQFF
>TRBD1|-|TRBJ2-7|TRBV7-2
TGTGCCAGCAGCCCCGGGACAGCGGTCTACGAGCAGTACTTC
CASSPGTAVYEQYF